This entry describes one T cell receptor (beta chain). Primers for the PCR totalled 60 Vbeta and 13 Jbeta. The repertoire was sequenced with immunoSEQ multiplex PCR; TCRdb's copy has only in-frame clones and lacks some. Here the sample spans around 120,000 clones, 75% to 85% being singletons. This sample stems from a study of cytomegalovirus exposure and HLA in healthy donors. Sequenced: PBMCs. The receptor was derived from a woman in her thirties or forties in good health and CMV-seronegative.

CDR3 DNA: TGCGCCAGCAGCCAAGTTAGGGGGACAGGGGCGACCTACGAGCAGTACTTC. Protein sequence: CASSQVRGTGATYEQYF. The gene calls are TRBV4-1 and TRBJ2-7, with 10 bases matching TRBD1. The V gene's germline CDR1 is MGHRA and CDR2 YSYEKL. The V and J ends lost 1 base and 2 bases, in that order; junction bases with no gene match: 8. The CDR3 consists of 17 residues.